One and the same sample provided the 20 T cell receptor beta chains below, sequenced in a study of OX40 agonist ivuxolimab in advanced cancers. Clones were sequenced by immunoSEQ multiplex PCR, and TCRdb holds only the in-frame ones, with some missing. The sample has more than 75,000 clones, 80% to 90% seen once; the top ten hold 1.1%. The specimen was CD4+ or CD8+ T cells sorted from blood, collected in a trial of the OX40 agonist ivuxolimab. Receptors originate from an adult with an advanced solid tumor such as melanoma, head and neck, liver or kidney cancer.

The V gene is TRBV6-1, the J gene TRBJ2-3; possible D gene TRBD2, 7 bases. V gave up 3 bases and J gave up 4 bases, with 14 bases separating them. CDR3 length: 15 amino acids. CDR1 MNHNS and CDR2 SASEGT come from the germline V gene. The chain's CDR3 is CASSEEGGPPDTQYF. The CDR3, as DNA: TGTGCCAGCAGTGAGGAGGGGGGGCCACCAGATACGCAGTATTTT.

This rearrangement joins TRBV7-9 to TRBJ1-2; no clear D. Germline V gives CDR1 SEHNR, CDR2 FQNEAQ (reference sequence). Trimming shortened V by 6 bases and J by 7 bases, and 12 bases separated the two germline ends. This CDR3 region has 12 residues. The CDR3 coding sequence is TGTGCCAGCAGTCAACTCGCGACTGGCTACACCTTC. Encoded protein: CASSQLATGYTF.

This clone appeared a single time. The chain has TRBV6-1 and TRBJ1-6; D perhaps matches TRBD1 (6 bases). This CDR3 contains 13 residues. Germline CDR1 reads MNHNS; CDR2 reads SASEGT. Trimming left V 4 bases short and J 10 bases short, with 11 bases between. CDR3 amino acids: CASSAQQGSPLHF. CDR3 nucleotide sequence: TGTGCCAGCAGTGCGCAACAGGGATCACCCCTCCACTTT.

V is TRBV5-3 and J is TRBJ1-1, with D uncertain. TRBV5-3 is labeled an ORF, and its function is uncertain. The CDR3 spans 12 residues. Trimming took 9 bases from V and 6 from J, leaving 15 bases between them. DNA for the CDR3: TGTGCCACAATACGGGCAGTATCTGAAGCTTTCTTT. Amino acids: CATIRAVSEAFF.

CDR3 sequence (DNA): TGTGCCAGCAGTGAGGTGACAGGGAACACTGAAGCTTTCTTT. As protein: CASSEVTGNTEAFF. The J gene is TRBJ1-1, the V gene TRBV25-1, with D perhaps TRBD1 (6 bases). The V gene's germline CDR1 is MGHDK and CDR2 SYGVNS. CDR3 length: 14 residues. Trimming left V 3 bases short and J 1 base short, with 9 bases between.

This clone was counted between two and nine times. The chain carries TRBV28 and TRBJ1-1; maybe TRBD1 (6 bases). The V gene's germline CDR1 is MDHEN and CDR2 SYDVKM. The germline V and J ends were trimmed by 3 bases and 10 bases, with 12 bases remaining between them. The CDR3 contains 12 residues. This chain's CDR3 is CASSFSGRGAFF. CDR3 coding DNA: TGTGCCAGCAGTTTTTCGGGCAGGGGAGCTTTCTTT.

Comments on this clone: The same CDR3 can be traced to other DNA sequences in this sample. CDR3 DNA sequence: TGTGCCAGCAGCTTAGCACAGAATTCACCCCTCCACTTT. This translates into CASSLAQNSPLHF. The chain recombines TRBV7-9 with TRBJ1-6; D remains ambiguous. The CDR3 length is 13 residues. V lost 0 bases and J 7 bases, leaving 4 bases between the germline ends. Per germline, CDR1 SEHNR and CDR2 FQNEAQ (reference sequence).

This chain connects TRBV6-1 to TRBJ1-2; D not resolved. The germline gives CDR1 MNHNS, CDR2 SASEGT. Trimming took 0 bases from V and 8 from J, leaving 10 bases between them. CDR3 length equals 13 residues. CDR3 region: CASSEAGRRGYTF. In nucleotides, the CDR3 is TGTGCCAGCAGTGAAGCCGGGAGAAGGGGCTACACCTTC.

The table lists this clone with a count of one. This chain uses TRBV18 with TRBJ1-2, with D possibly being TRBD1 (6 bases). CDR3 size: 15 residues. CDR1 is KGHSH and CDR2 is LQKENI in the germline V gene. V was trimmed by 2 bases and J by 1 base, leaving 11 bases between them. DNA for the CDR3: TGTGCCAGCTCACCAGGCGGGGGCGATAACTATGGCTACACCTTC. This codes for CASSPGGGDNYGYTF.

The chain's CDR3 is CASSSRGGPYGYTF. The CDR3 DNA reads as TGTGCCAGCAGCTCCAGGGGGGGGCCCTATGGCTACACCTTC. The V call is TRBV7-2, the J call TRBJ1-2; TRBD1 aligns across 7 bases. Germline V gene sequence: CDR1 SGHTA, CDR2 FQGNSA. V shed 4 bases, J shed 4 bases, and the junction held 6 bases outside the gene matches. The CDR3 has 14 residues.

The V call is TRBV2, the J call TRBJ1-1; D is perhaps TRBD1 (6 bases). CDR1 and CDR2 (germline): SNHLY, FYNNEI. Between the trimmed V and J ends, which lost 5 bases and 8 bases, there was a span of 9 bases. This CDR3 contains 11 residues. Written as DNA, the CDR3 is TGTGCCAGCAGTCGACAGGAGGAAGCTTTCTTT. Translation: CASSRQEEAFF.

The gene calls are TRBV7-2 and TRBJ1-5; weak D call: TRBD1 (6 bases). The germline V and J ends were trimmed by 0 bases and 7 bases, with 13 bases remaining between them. The CDR3 runs to 15 residues. In germline, CDR1 is SGHTA, CDR2 FQGNSA. The CDR3 sequence is CASSLALAGVQPQHF. The CDR3 DNA sequence: TGTGCCAGCAGCTTAGCGTTGGCAGGGGTCCAGCCCCAGCATTTT.

This rearrangement joins TRBV7-8 to TRBJ2-7, with 8 bases lining up with TRBD1. This CDR3 has 17 amino acids. The V segment lost 7 bases and the J segment 5 bases; nucleotides outside the gene matches: 19. Germline V gene data show CDR1 as SGHVS and CDR2 as FQNEAQ. The DNA for the CDR3 is TGTGCCAGCAACATTTTACGACGGGACAGGCCTCTACACGAGCAGTACTTC. Encoded protein: CASNILRRDRPLHEQYF.

The rearrangement joins TRBV9 to TRBJ2-2; 11 bases fit TRBD1. The CDR3 contains 16 residues. V shed 4 bases and J 5 bases; nucleotides not matched to a gene: 7. Germline CDR1 and CDR2: SGDLS and YYNGEE. CDR3 nucleotide sequence: TGTGCCAGCAGCACCCGGACAGGGGGCGAAACCGGGGAGCTGTTTTTT. Its translation: CASSTRTGGETGELFF.

The chain combines TRBV11-2 with TRBJ2-5, with D tentatively TRBD2 (6 bases). V was shortened by 5 bases and J by 6 bases, with 22 bases between the two germline ends. Per germline, CDR1 SGHAT and CDR2 FQNNGV. The CDR3 has 16 residues. CDR3 in DNA: TGTGCCAGCAGCGGTGGTTCCCTCCTAGGACTACAGACCCAGTACTTC. Translating it yields CASSGGSLLGLQTQYF. Combining the CDR3 with reference TRBV11-2 and TRBJ2-5 gives the whole variable domain EAGVAQSPRYKIIEKRQSVAFWCNPISGHATLYWYQQILGQGPKLLIQFQNNGVVDDSQLPKDRFSAERLKGVDSTLKIQPAKLEDSAVYLCASSGGSLLGLQTQYFGPGTRLLVL.

This chain connects TRBV4-3 to TRBJ2-3; 12 positions match TRBD2. Germline V CDR1 and CDR2: LGHNA, YSLEER. This CDR3 spans 18 amino acids. V dropped 2 bases and J dropped 1; count of bases not matched to a gene: 7. The CDR3 region has the DNA TGCGCCAGCAGCCAACGCTGGAGGACTAGCGGGGGCACAGATACGCAGTATTTT. Translation gives CASSQRWRTSGGTDTQYF.

The rearrangement uses TRBV6-4 and TRBJ2-3, with TRBD2 identical over 12 bases. Germline assignment: CDR1 MRHNA and CDR2 SNTAGT. The ends lost 3 bases at V and 5 bases at J; junction bases unmatched: 6. This CDR3 comprises 16 residues. CDR3 in DNA: TGTGCCAGCAGTGAAAGGGGACTAGCGGGCCGAGATACGCAGTATTTT. Translating it yields CASSERGLAGRDTQYF.

The V call is TRBV30, the J call TRBJ1-5; D is unresolved. The CDR3 loop spans 12 amino acids. Trimming stripped 3 bases from V and 9 bases from J, with 12 bases between. The germline gives CDR1 GTSNPN, CDR2 SVGIG (reference sequence). The CDR3 nucleotides read TGTGCCTGGAGACGGTCCTCCGGGCCCCAGCATTTT. It is translated as CAWRRSSGPQHF. The full variable domain, completed using reference TRBV30 and TRBJ1-5, is SQTIHQWPATLVQPVGSPLSLECTVEGTSNPNLYWYRQAAGRGLQLLFYSVGIGQISSEVPQNLSASRPQDRQFILSSKKLLLSDSGFYLCAWRRSSGPQHFGDGTRLSIL.

The gene calls are TRBV5-6 and TRBJ1-1; D remains unclear. With 2 bases removed from V and 3 bases from J, the gap between germline ends came to 20 bases. Germline V gene lookup returns CDR1 SGHDT and CDR2 YYEEEE. CDR3 length equals 17 residues. Here the CDR3 DNA reads TGTGCCAGCAGCTTCCCCGCCTACGGGCGGTGGGACACTGAAGCTTTCTTT. Its protein is CASSFPAYGRWDTEAFF.

In DNA, the CDR3 is TGTGCCAGCAGCTTGGCCGGTCAGGGGGTAAACACTGAAGCTTTCTTT. This sequence encodes CASSLAGQGVNTEAFF. The rearrangement links TRBV5-4 to TRBJ1-1, with TRBD1 matching over 7 bases. CDR1 is SGHNT and CDR2 is YYREEE in the germline V gene (reference sequence). The ends lost 0 bases at V and 2 bases at J; junction bases unmatched: 7. There are 16 residues in the CDR3.